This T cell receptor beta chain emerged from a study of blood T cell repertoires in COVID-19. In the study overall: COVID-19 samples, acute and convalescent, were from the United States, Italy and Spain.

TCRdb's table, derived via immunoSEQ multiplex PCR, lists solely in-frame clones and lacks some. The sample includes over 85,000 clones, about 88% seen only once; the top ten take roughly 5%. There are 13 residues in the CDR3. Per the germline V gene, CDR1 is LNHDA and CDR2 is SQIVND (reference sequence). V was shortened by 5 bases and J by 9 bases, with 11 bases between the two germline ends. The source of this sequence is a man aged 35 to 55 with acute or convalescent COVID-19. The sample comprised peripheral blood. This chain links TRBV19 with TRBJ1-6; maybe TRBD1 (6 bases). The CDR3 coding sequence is TGTGCCAGTAGTTCAACGACAGGTTCACCCCTCCACTTT. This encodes CASSSTTGSPLHF.